This entry lists 32 T cell receptor beta chains sequenced from one sample in a study of memory CD4+ T cells and cytomegalovirus serostatus. Using immunoSEQ multiplex PCR, the repertoire was profiled, and TCRdb retains in-frame clones only, with some absent. The data contain about 60,000 clones, less than 85% of them seen just once; the ten biggest clones take up about 0.8%. The sort gate was single viable CD3+CD4+CD8-CD45RO+ cells for memory CD4+ T cells. Source material: memory CD4+ T cells from blood. Receptors were obtained from an adult in good health and CMV-seronegative.

The V and J genes are TRBV28 and TRBJ2-6; TRBD2 agrees at 8 bases. The CDR3 consists of 16 residues. Unmatched junction bases numbered 7, after V lost 5 bases and J lost 4 bases. CDR1 MDHEN and CDR2 SYDVKM come from the germline V gene. CDR3 coding DNA: TGTGCCAGCAGTGCGGGAGGATCGGGGGGGGCCAACGTCCTGACTTTC. It is translated as CASSAGGSGGANVLTF.

This clone was detected once. The chain joins TRBV7-2 to TRBJ2-2; a weak D match, TRBD1 (6 bases). Trimming left V 2 bases short and J 6 bases short, with 7 bases between. The CDR3 length is 13 residues. The germline V gene has CDR1 SGHTA and CDR2 FQGNSA. CDR3 protein: CASSLRQAGELFF. For the CDR3, the DNA is TGTGCCAGCAGCTTACGACAGGCCGGGGAGCTGTTTTTT. The entire variable domain, with the rest obtained from reference TRBV7-2 and TRBJ2-2, is as follows: GAGVSQSPSNKVTEKGKDVELRCDPISGHTALYWYRQSLGQGLEFLIYFQGNSAPDKSGLPSDRFSAERTGGSVSTLTIQRTQQEDSAVYLCASSLRQAGELFFGEGSRLTVL.

The CDR3 coding sequence is TGCAGCGACGTATCAAGTCGGGCACAAGAGACCCAGTACTTC. Protein: CSDVSSRAQETQYF. The chain recombines TRBV29-1 with TRBJ2-5, with no clear D. The germline V and J ends were trimmed by 7 bases and 2 bases, with 17 bases remaining between them. In germline, CDR1 is SQVTM, CDR2 ANQGSEA. The CDR3 covers 14 residues. Based on the CDR3 plus reference TRBV29-1 and TRBJ2-5, the full variable domain is SAVISQKPSRDICQRGTSLTIQCQVDSQVTMMFWYRQQPGQSLTLIATANQGSEATYESGFVIDKFPISRPNLTFSTLTVSNMSPEDSSIYLCSDVSSRAQETQYFGPGTRLLVL.

The table lists this clone with a few counts. The chain employs TRBV5-6 and TRBJ2-5; D not certain. Trimming left V 2 bases short and J 2 bases short, with 7 bases between. The CDR3 is made up of 13 amino acids. Germline values: CDR1 SGHDT, CDR2 YYEEEE. The CDR3 loop reads CASSFVAQETQYF. CDR3 sequence (DNA): TGTGCCAGCAGCTTTGTAGCTCAAGAGACCCAGTACTTC. Filled out from reference TRBV5-6 and TRBJ2-5, the complete variable domain reads DAGVTQSPTHLIKTRGQQVTLRCSPKSGHDTVSWYQQALGQGPQFIFQYYEEEERQRGNFPDRFSGHQFPNYSSELNVNALLLGDSALYLCASSFVAQETQYFGPGTRLLVL.

The rearrangement links TRBV29-1 to TRBJ2-1; TRBD2 matches 9 bases. The V and J ends lost 5 bases and 6 bases, in that order; junction bases with no gene match: 14. Germline V CDR1 and CDR2: SQVTM, ANQGSEA. The CDR3 runs 16 residues. The CDR3 bases are TGCAGCGTTATCTGGCTAGCGGGATCCCCCGGCAATGAGCAGTTCTTC. Translating gives CSVIWLAGSPGNEQFF.

The chain employs TRBV30 and TRBJ2-2, with D possibly being TRBD1 (6 bases). V dropped 0 bases and J dropped 7 bases, with 9 bases sitting between them. The germline V gene has CDR1 GTSNPN and CDR2 SVGIG (reference sequence). CDR3 length: 13 amino acids. The CDR3 region has the DNA TGTGCCTGGAGTGTACAGGGTGACGGGGAGCTGTTTTTT. This gives the protein CAWSVQGDGELFF.

The chain uses TRBV27 and TRBJ1-2, with TRBD1 matching over 10 bases. The V and J ends lost 5 bases and 5 bases, in that order; junction bases with no gene match: 2. The V gene's germline CDR1 is MNHEY and CDR2 SMNVEV (reference sequence). The CDR3 consists of 13 residues. In DNA form, the CDR3 reads TGTGCCAGCAGTCGGACAGGGGGTTATGGCTACACCTTC. Protein sequence: CASSRTGGYGYTF.

This clone was recorded only once. The genes are TRBV19 and TRBJ1-5, with a tentative D call TRBD1 (5 bases). Trimming left V 5 bases short and J 0 bases short, with 20 bases between. Germline CDR1 and CDR2: LNHDA and SQIVND (reference sequence). The length of the CDR3 is 18 residues. The CDR3 coding sequence is TGTGCCAGTAGTTCGGGACTCCTGAGGGGCCTTAGCAATCAGCCCCAGCATTTT. It encodes CASSSGLLRGLSNQPQHF. Supplemented by reference TRBV19 and TRBJ1-5, the full variable domain reads DGGITQSPKYLFRKEGQNVTLSCEQNLNHDAMYWYRQDPGQGLRLIYYSQIVNDFQKGDIAEGYSVSREKKESFPLTVTSAQKNPTAFYLCASSSGLLRGLSNQPQHFGDGTRLSIL.

The chain carries TRBV4-1 and TRBJ1-1; D unclear. There are 16 residues in the CDR3. The ends were cut back, 0 bases at V and 0 bases at J, with 11 bases in the middle. CDR1 MGHRA and CDR2 YSYEKL come from the germline V gene. The CDR3 nucleotides are TGCGCCAGCAGCCAAGAATACAGTCTCATGAACACTGAAGCTTTCTTT. Protein product: CASSQEYSLMNTEAFF.

Here the CDR3 reads CASSLDRGRETQYF. DNA of the CDR3: TGTGCCAGCAGCTTAGACAGGGGGCGGGAGACCCAGTACTTC. The chain uses TRBV7-9 and TRBJ2-5, with 9 bases that match TRBD1. The CDR3 is 14 amino acids. From germline, CDR1 is SEHNR and CDR2 FQNEAQ (reference sequence). The V segment lost 1 base and the J segment 5 bases; nucleotides outside the gene matches: 2.

This sequence joins TRBV6-1 and TRBJ1-4, with D possibly matching TRBD1 (6 bases). Germline V gene lookup returns CDR1 MNHNS and CDR2 SASEGT. The CDR3 contains 13 residues. V lost 10 bases, J lost 5 bases, and 14 bases lay in between. In nucleotides, the CDR3 is TGTGCCACCACAGGGATTGCAAATGAAAAACTGTTTTTT. It encodes CATTGIANEKLFF.

The rearrangement links TRBV6-5 to TRBJ1-1, with D possibly matching TRBD1 (6 bases). CDR1 and CDR2 from the germline V gene are MNHEY and SVGAGI. V gave up 5 bases and J gave up 1 base, with 11 bases separating them. This CDR3 is built from 14 residues. This CDR3 reads CASSEGGRNTEAFF. CDR3 bases: TGTGCCAGCAGTGAGGGGGGCCGGAACACTGAAGCTTTCTTT.

The CDR3 DNA sequence: TGTGCCAGCAGCCCGTCATGGGGGACACTGAACACCGGGGAGCTGTTTTTT. Its translation: CASSPSWGTLNTGELFF. V and J are TRBV6-7 and TRBJ2-2, with D possibly TRBD1 on 6 matching bases. TRBV6-7 is annotated as an ORF whose role is uncertain. V lost 6 bases and J lost 1, with 18 bases in between. The CDR3 has 17 residues.

The chain recombines TRBV7-2 with TRBJ1-5, with 9 nucleotides matching TRBD1. There are 16 residues in the CDR3. Germline loops: CDR1 SGHTA, CDR2 FQGNSA. J was trimmed by 4 bases and V by 5 bases; bases with no gene match: 9. The CDR3 bases are TGTGCCAGCAGCCCAAACAGGGGGCAGGGAAATCAGCCCCAGCATTTT. Its translation: CASSPNRGQGNQPQHF. Drawing the rest from reference TRBV7-2 and TRBJ1-5, the complete variable domain is GAGVSQSPSNKVTEKGKDVELRCDPISGHTALYWYRQSLGQGLEFLIYFQGNSAPDKSGLPSDRFSAERTGGSVSTLTIQRTQQEDSAVYLCASSPNRGQGNQPQHFGDGTRLSIL.

The V call is TRBV28, the J call TRBJ2-7, with 7 bases that match TRBD1. V shed 0 bases, J shed 4 bases, and the junction held 3 bases outside the gene matches. In germline, CDR1 is MDHEN, CDR2 SYDVKM. The CDR3 length is 14 residues. In DNA form, the CDR3 reads TGTGCCAGCAGTTTATGGGACAGGCTTTACGAGCAGTACTTC. Encoded protein: CASSLWDRLYEQYF.

The rearrangement uses TRBV18 and TRBJ1-3; the D gene is possibly TRBD1 (6 bases). The CDR3 sequence is 14 residues long. In germline, CDR1 is KGHSH, CDR2 LQKENI. V was shortened by 3 bases and J by 2 bases, with 8 bases between the two germline ends. CDR3 sequence reads: CASSPQGPGNTIYF. The CDR3 coding sequence is TGTGCCAGCTCACCTCAGGGGCCTGGAAACACCATATATTTT.

DNA of the CDR3: TGTGCCTGGGTGTCATTTAGCAAGGGCGGCTACACCTTC. Protein product: CAWVSFSKGGYTF. The V gene is TRBV30, the J gene TRBJ1-2; D is unclear. The V gene lost 5 bases and the J gene lost 8 bases, with 18 bases spanning the gap. Germline values: CDR1 GTSNPN, CDR2 SVGIG (reference sequence). The length of the CDR3 is 13 residues.

The chain employs TRBV28 and TRBJ1-4; no clear D. Trimming took off 6 bases at V and 8 bases at J, with 13 bases between the two ends. CDR1 and CDR2 (germline): MDHEN, SYDVKM. The CDR3 is 13 amino acids. In DNA, the CDR3 is TGTGCCAGCAGCGTGGGGAGGGCGGAAAAACTGTTTTTT. Protein: CASSVGRAEKLFF.

V is TRBV6-5 and J is TRBJ1-1; D remains ambiguous. Trimming took 6 bases from V and 3 from J, leaving 17 bases between them. Per the germline V gene, CDR1 is MNHEY and CDR2 is SVGAGI. The CDR3 length is 15 residues. The DNA of the CDR3 is TGTGCCAGCAGCTTTTCGAACGGGTTCGACACTGAAGCTTTCTTT. It is translated as CASSFSNGFDTEAFF.

The count of this clone is one. The rearrangement joins TRBV7-8 to TRBJ2-5, with 8 bases aligning to TRBD1. Trimming at V came to 4 bases and at J to 5 bases, leaving 6 bases not matched to a gene. This CDR3 has 14 residues. The germline gives CDR1 SGHVS, CDR2 FQNEAQ. The CDR3 sequence: CASSYNRGRETQYF. CDR3 sequence (DNA): TGTGCCAGCAGCTACAACAGGGGGAGGGAGACCCAGTACTTC.

The chain carries TRBV6-5 and TRBJ1-1; D unresolved. V was trimmed by 6 bases and J by 0 bases, leaving 5 bases between them. From germline, CDR1 is MNHEY and CDR2 SVGAGI. The CDR3 consists of 12 residues. CDR3 in DNA: TGTGCCAGCAGGTTCATGAACACTGAAGCTTTCTTT. It codes for CASRFMNTEAFF.

The V gene is TRBV11-2, the J gene TRBJ1-1, with D unclear. The CDR3 runs to 13 residues. CDR1 and CDR2 from the germline V gene are SGHAT and FQNNGV. V dropped 0 bases and J dropped 11 bases, with 13 bases sitting between them. The CDR3 region is CASSLERAQEAFF. The CDR3 DNA reads TGTGCCAGCAGCTTAGAACGGGCACAAGAGGCTTTCTTT. Together with reference TRBV11-2 and TRBJ1-1, the CDR3 gives the full variable domain: EAGVAQSPRYKIIEKRQSVAFWCNPISGHATLYWYQQILGQGPKLLIQFQNNGVVDDSQLPKDRFSAERLKGVDSTLKIQPAKLEDSAVYLCASSLERAQEAFFGQGTRLTVV.

This clone was detected once. The chain carries TRBV7-9 and TRBJ1-6; TRBD1 matches 7 bases. V shed 1 base, J shed 7 bases, and the junction held 7 bases outside the gene matches. The CDR3 is 16 amino acids. CDR1 and CDR2 from the germline V gene are SEHNR and FQNEAQ (reference sequence). Written as DNA, the CDR3 is TGTGCCAGCAGCTTAGGGACAGGAAATACCAATTCACCCCTCCACTTT. Protein: CASSLGTGNTNSPLHF.

The rearrangement joins TRBV6-5 to TRBJ2-5; 10 nucleotides line up with TRBD2. This CDR3 is built from 16 residues. Germline V gives CDR1 MNHEY, CDR2 SVGAGI. Trimming removed 2 bases from V and 7 bases from J; junction bases left unmatched: 10. The CDR3 DNA sequence: TGTGCCAGCAGTTACCAAGCCGGGACTAGCGTTGGGACCCAGTACTTC. Residues: CASSYQAGTSVGTQYF.

The V call is TRBV7-3, the J call TRBJ1-2; D gene ambiguous. V dropped 4 bases and J dropped 6 bases, with 12 bases sitting between them. Germline CDR1 reads SGHTA; CDR2 reads FQGTGA. The CDR3 extends over 13 amino acids. In DNA, the CDR3 is TGTGCCAGCAGCTCGACTGGCCGAGATGGCTACACCTTC. Translated: CASSSTGRDGYTF.

This clone was seen once. This rearrangement joins TRBV7-8 to TRBJ1-1; possibly TRBD1 for D (5 bases). This CDR3 is 14 amino acids long. The V end was cut by 3 bases, the J end by 1 base, with 9 bases between. Germline assignment: CDR1 SGHVS and CDR2 FQNEAQ. CDR3 amino acids: CASSFQGRNTEAFF. The CDR3 DNA is TGTGCCAGCAGCTTTCAGGGCCGGAACACTGAAGCTTTCTTT.

The V gene is TRBV10-3, the J gene TRBJ1-2; tentatively, D is TRBD1 (5 bases). The V gene's germline CDR1 is ENHRY and CDR2 SYGVKD. The CDR3 contains 14 residues. Trimming shortened V by 3 bases and J by 2 bases, and 10 bases separated the two germline ends. The CDR3 DNA is TGTGCCATCAGTGAATCGGAGGGGAACTATGGCTACACCTTC. Its protein is CAISESEGNYGYTF.

In its sample, this clone was seen once. This sequence joins TRBV29-1 and TRBJ2-7, with TRBD1 identical over 7 bases. CDR3 size: 13 residues. In germline, CDR1 is SQVTM, CDR2 ANQGSEA. V trimming: 6 bases; J trimming: 3 bases; junction bases outside the gene matches: 8. CDR3 coding DNA: TGCAGCGTCTCTATAGGGGGCTTCTACGAGCAGTACTTC. Translated, it gives CSVSIGGFYEQYF.

In this sample, this clone turned up a few times. The sample has other DNA sequences that encode this CDR3 too. The V call is TRBV28, the J call TRBJ1-1; D remains unclear. V lost 8 bases to trimming and J lost 4 bases, with 8 bases between them. The CDR3 consists of 11 residues. The germline gives CDR1 MDHEN, CDR2 SYDVKM. The DNA of the CDR3 is TGTGCCAGCCCGAGAGGCACTGAAGCTTTCTTT. Translating gives CASPRGTEAFF.

This clone was counted a few times. The rearrangement joins TRBV29-1 to TRBJ2-1; the match to TRBD2 covers 10 bases. Germline CDR1 SQVTM, CDR2 ANQGSEA. This CDR3 comprises 14 residues. The V and J ends lost 3 bases and 7 bases, in that order; junction bases with no gene match: 6. The CDR3 protein is CSVEASGGANEQFF. In nucleotides, the CDR3 is TGCAGCGTTGAGGCCAGCGGGGGGGCAAATGAGCAGTTCTTC.

The chain uses TRBV9 and TRBJ2-5; 13 bases are a match to TRBD2. CDR1 is SGDLS and CDR2 is YYNGEE in the germline V gene. The CDR3 extends over 16 amino acids. Trimming at V came to 0 bases and at J to 5 bases, leaving 4 bases not matched to a gene. The CDR3, as DNA: TGTGCCAGCAGCGTAGGACTAGCGGGGGGAGCGGAGACCCAGTACTTC. Encoded protein: CASSVGLAGGAETQYF.

The rearrangement uses TRBV6-5 and TRBJ1-3; D gene unclear. Germline CDR1 is MNHEY and CDR2 is SVGAGI. Trimming removed 5 bases at V and 4 bases at J, with 3 bases between. There are 11 residues in the CDR3. The CDR3 region is CASSTGNTIYF. Written as DNA, the CDR3 is TGTGCCAGCAGTACCGGAAACACCATATATTTT.